The clone carrying this T cell receptor (beta chain) appeared many times. Libraries of TCR beta came from quantitative 5'-RACE with molecular barcodes. TCRdb independently ran MiXCR on the 5' RACE reads; one entry per CDR3 protein. The sample lists some 71,000 distinct CDR3 sequences, approximately 5.3% occurring once. The data originate from a study of CD8 T cells in ankylosing spondylitis. This sequence was found in a male donor with ankylosing spondylitis or in good health (not recorded which). The sequenced sample was blood, either unsorted or a sorted T cell fraction (not recorded which).

In nucleotides, the CDR3 is TGTGCCAGCAGTGAGGGCAGACGCGTGGAGCTGTTTTTT. Its translation is CASSEGRRVELFF. This chain joins TRBV2 and TRBJ2-2; no firm D call. V was shortened by 3 bases and J by 10 bases, with 12 bases between the two germline ends. The CDR3 totals 13 residues. Germline CDR1 is SNHLY and CDR2 is FYNNEI. The whole variable domain, filled in from reference TRBV2 and TRBJ2-2, reads EPEVTQTPSHQVTQMGQEVILRCVPISNHLYFYWYRQILGQKVEFLVSFYNNEISEKSEIFDDQFSVERPDGSNFTLKIRSTKLEDSAMYFCASSEGRRVELFFGEGSRLTVL.